This record looks at one TCR beta chain sequence and its context. TCRdb's copy holds only in-frame clones and misses some; the assay was immunoSEQ multiplex PCR. The table lists some 160,000 clones, about 93% of them singletons. The data derive from a study of control samples from healthy donors and cancer patients. The source is a woman aged 25 to 39 in good health. What was sequenced was blood.

CDR3 in DNA: TGTGCCAGTAGTACGCGACTTGAAAAACTGTTTTTT. Protein product: CASSTRLEKLFF. The chain uses TRBV19 and TRBJ1-4; no clear D gene. The length of the CDR3 is 12 residues. Trimming left V 4 bases short and J 7 bases short, with 7 bases between. Germline assignment: CDR1 LNHDA and CDR2 SQIVND (reference sequence). The full variable domain, in which reference TRBV19 and TRBJ1-4 provide the parts outside the CDR3, is DGGITQSPKYLFRKEGQNVTLSCEQNLNHDAMYWYRQDPGQGLRLIYYSQIVNDFQKGDIAEGYSVSREKKESFPLTVTSAQKNPTAFYLCASSTRLEKLFFGSGTQLSVL.